The 22 T cell receptor beta chains presented below share a single source sample, sequenced in a study of shared clonotypes between healthy human individuals. Terminally differentiated effector memory CD45RA+ cells were excluded by CCR7 positive selection of CD45RO-negative cells. Profiled with immunoSEQ multiplex PCR; TCRdb holds only in-frame clones, not every one. The repertoire holds about 1,800,000 clones, about 95% seen once, with 1% to 1.5% in the top ten. The source material was naive CD8+ T cells sorted from blood. Receptor source: a man aged 18 to 30 in good health.

For this clone: Other DNA sequences of this sample code for an identical CDR3. V usage is TRBV6-5 and J usage is TRBJ2-3; TRBD2 agrees at 9 bases. CDR3 length: 15 amino acids. Germline V gives CDR1 MNHEY, CDR2 SVGAGI. The junction had 0 bases not matched to a gene; V was cut back by 2 bases and J by 0 bases. The CDR3 sequence is CASSYTSGSTDTQYF. The CDR3 bases are TGTGCCAGCAGTTACACTAGCGGGAGCACAGATACGCAGTATTTT.

The V and J genes are TRBV6-5 and TRBJ2-1; D may be TRBD1 or TRBD2 (5 bases each). The ends were cut back, 4 bases at V and 8 bases at J, with 18 bases in the middle. The CDR3 is 15 amino acids. Germline CDR1 MNHEY, CDR2 SVGAGI. The CDR3 region is CASSLGDGRGYEQFF. CDR3 sequence (DNA): TGTGCCAGCAGTTTAGGGGACGGCCGGGGCTATGAGCAGTTCTTC.

With regard to this clone: The germline gene is not matched at one end of the junction; a read error may be the cause. The chain uses TRBV28 and TRBJ1-1; 7 bases are shared with TRBD1. Germline-derived CDR1 and CDR2 are MDHEN and SYDVKM. The CDR3 has 14 residues. DNA for the CDR3: TGTGCCAGCATTTTACAGGGGTCGAGAACTGAAGCTTTCTTT. Protein product: CASILQGSRTEAFF.

This chain links TRBV5-1 with TRBJ2-5, with 10 positions matching TRBD2. Germline lookup yields CDR1 SGHRS and CDR2 YFSETQ. V was pared by 4 bases and J by 2 bases, with 8 bases of the junction left unmatched. This CDR3 has 16 amino acids. The CDR3 bases are TGCGCCAGCAGCCCCGGACTAGCGGCGGTGCAAGAGACCCAGTACTTC. Residues: CASSPGLAAVQETQYF.

V usage is TRBV27 and J usage is TRBJ2-7, with a tentative D call TRBD2 (7 bases). Germline V CDR1 and CDR2: MNHEY, SMNVEV (reference sequence). V lost 3 bases and J 3 bases, leaving 15 bases between the germline ends. This CDR3 contains 15 residues. CDR3 nucleotides: TGTGCCAGCAGTTTTTTCGGAGGGGGGGGCTACGAGCAGTACTTC. The encoded protein is CASSFFGGGGYEQYF.

The rearrangement joins TRBV6-6 to TRBJ2-2, with D possibly being TRBD2 (6 bases). Germline CDR1 MNHNY, CDR2 SVGAGI (reference sequence). The CDR3 totals 14 residues. Trimming stripped 6 bases from V and 10 bases from J, with 18 bases between. DNA of the CDR3: TGTGCCAGCAGGACGGGACTGGGGCGGTTGGAGCTGTTTTTT. Translation: CASRTGLGRLELFF.

Remarks on this clone: Other DNA sequences from this sample encode an identical CDR3 as well. V usage is TRBV30 and J usage is TRBJ1-5, with D possibly TRBD1 on 5 matching bases. The CDR3 covers 13 residues. In germline, CDR1 is GTSNPN, CDR2 SVGIG (reference sequence). Trimming left V 0 bases short and J 5 bases short, with 8 bases between. This CDR3 is CAWSVQGDQPQHF. The CDR3 region has the DNA TGTGCCTGGAGTGTCCAGGGAGATCAGCCCCAGCATTTT.

The chain is built from TRBV7-9 and TRBJ2-1; a weak D match, TRBD2 (5 bases). The germline gives CDR1 SEHNR, CDR2 FQNEAQ (reference sequence). The CDR3 covers 15 residues. V shed 1 base and J shed 4 bases, with 11 bases lying between them. This CDR3 reads CASSLGRGEYNEQFF. CDR3 coding DNA: TGTGCCAGCAGCTTAGGTCGGGGAGAGTACAATGAGCAGTTCTTC.

The rearrangement joins TRBV4-1 to TRBJ2-6; TRBD2 might be the D (6 bases). Germline V gene lookup returns CDR1 MGHRA and CDR2 YSYEKL. This CDR3 region has 16 residues. V was pared by 0 bases and J by 5 bases, with 11 bases between. CDR3 bases: TGCGCCAGCAGCCAAGATGGAGGGATAAGGGCCAACGTCCTGACTTTC. As protein: CASSQDGGIRANVLTF.

This chain joins TRBV6-6 and TRBJ1-2; D not resolved. V shed 5 bases and J shed 6 bases, with 10 bases lying between them. The germline V gene encodes CDR1 MNHNY and CDR2 SVGAGI (reference sequence). This CDR3 has 12 amino acids. The CDR3 loop reads CASSATEDGYTF. As DNA, the CDR3 is TGTGCCAGCAGTGCAACCGAGGATGGCTACACCTTC.

The rearrangement joins TRBV7-9 to TRBJ2-1; 7 positions agree with TRBD2. The trim removed 5 bases at V and 7 bases at J, leaving 14 bases unmatched. The CDR3 sequence is 16 residues long. Looked up from germline, CDR1 is SEHNR and CDR2 is FQNEAQ (reference sequence). The CDR3 here is CASSTRDWGGWNEQFF. CDR3 bases: TGTGCCAGCAGCACCCGGGATTGGGGGGGTTGGAATGAGCAGTTCTTC.

Concerning this clone: Other DNA sequences in this sample translate to the same CDR3. The rearrangement uses TRBV27 and TRBJ2-7; the D is unclear. The ends were cut back, 2 bases at V and 4 bases at J, with 9 bases in the middle. Germline V gene data show CDR1 as MNHEY and CDR2 as SMNVEV (reference sequence). The CDR3 loop spans 13 amino acids. Written as DNA, the CDR3 is TGTGCCAGCAGTTTACGCACGACTTACGAGCAGTACTTC. Encoded protein: CASSLRTTYEQYF.

The rearrangement joins TRBV4-3 to TRBJ1-4, with TRBD1 matching 8 bases. The germline gives CDR1 LGHNA, CDR2 YSLEER. The CDR3 runs to 14 residues. V gave up 0 bases and J gave up 7 bases; unmatched junction bases: 1. The CDR3 nucleotides read TGCGCCAGCAGCCAAGACAGGGGGCGTGAAAAACTGTTTTTT. Its translation: CASSQDRGREKLFF.

This chain links TRBV14 with TRBJ1-1; D is possibly TRBD1 (5 bases). Trimming took off 0 bases at V and 1 base at J, with 18 bases between the two ends. Germline lookup yields CDR1 SGHDN and CDR2 FVKESK. The CDR3 spans 18 residues. This CDR3 reads CASSQDPREAGTNTEAFF. Written as DNA, the CDR3 is TGTGCCAGCAGCCAAGATCCCCGGGAAGCCGGGACGAACACTGAAGCTTTCTTT.

This sequence joins TRBV9 and TRBJ2-7; 14 positions agree with TRBD2. The CDR3 runs 15 residues. Per germline, CDR1 SGDLS and CDR2 YYNGEE. The V gene end was trimmed by 4 bases and the J gene end by 4 bases; junction bases not matched to a gene: 4. CDR3 protein: CASSPGLAGGYEQYF. Written as DNA, the CDR3 is TGTGCCAGCAGCCCCGGACTAGCGGGGGGTTACGAGCAGTACTTC.

The chain couples TRBV6-5 to TRBJ1-2; no clear D. Germline CDR1 reads MNHEY; CDR2 reads SVGAGI. V was cut by 7 bases and J by 4 bases, with 16 bases left in between. CDR3 size: 14 residues. This CDR3 is CASTQGYLSYGYTF. Here the CDR3 DNA reads TGTGCCAGCACCCAAGGCTATCTAAGCTATGGCTACACCTTC.

The rearrangement uses TRBV7-2 and TRBJ1-2; 7 positions agree with TRBD1. V shed 3 bases and J 4 bases; nucleotides not matched to a gene: 11. Germline-derived CDR1 and CDR2 are SGHTA and FQGNSA. The CDR3 is 16 residues long. In DNA, the CDR3 is TGTGCCAGCAGCTTCGGTACCGGGACAGCCGTCTATGGCTACACCTTC. It is translated as CASSFGTGTAVYGYTF.

V is TRBV2 and J is TRBJ1-2, with 8 nucleotides matching TRBD1. V trimming: 11 bases; J trimming: 1 base; junction bases outside the gene matches: 9. The germline gives CDR1 SNHLY, CDR2 FYNNEI. The CDR3 totals 14 residues. DNA for the CDR3: TGTGCCGGACAACAGACAGGGGTTAACTATGGCTACACCTTC. It codes for CAGQQTGVNYGYTF.

This clone came up once. This chain connects TRBV7-9 to TRBJ2-7, with TRBD1 as a possible D gene (5 bases). Germline V gene lookup returns CDR1 SEHNR and CDR2 FQNEAQ (reference sequence). The CDR3 has 15 amino acids. Trimming left V 5 bases short and J 5 bases short, with 19 bases between. The CDR3 reads CASSPVLSQGNEQYF. Here the CDR3 DNA reads TGTGCCAGCAGCCCTGTACTTTCTCAGGGCAACGAGCAGTACTTC.

A word on this clone: Other DNA sequences in the same sample also yield this CDR3. The J gene is TRBJ2-7, the V gene TRBV5-1; D gene uncertain. V lost 0 bases and J 4 bases, leaving 8 bases between the germline ends. CDR1 SGHRS and CDR2 YFSETQ come from the germline V gene. The CDR3 runs 13 residues. CDR3 bases: TGCGCCAGCAGCTTGGACGGTGCGTACGAGCAGTACTTC. This encodes CASSLDGAYEQYF.

The rearrangement uses TRBV5-5 and TRBJ2-7, with D perhaps matching TRBD2 (6 bases). V was shortened by 4 bases and J by 1 base, with 15 bases between the two germline ends. The CDR3 length is 15 residues. In germline, CDR1 is SGHKS, CDR2 YYEKEE (reference sequence). For the CDR3, the DNA is TGTGCCAGCAGCCGATCGGGGGAGTTTTCCTACGAGCAGTACTTC. Translating gives CASSRSGEFSYEQYF.

This chain uses TRBV29-1 with TRBJ1-2; a possible D gene is TRBD1 (5 bases). CDR3 length equals 12 residues. CDR1 is SQVTM, CDR2 ANQGSEA, per germline. With 4 bases removed from V and 4 bases from J, the gap between germline ends came to 10 bases. CDR3 amino acids: CSVVEGIYGYTF. The CDR3 DNA sequence: TGCAGCGTTGTCGAGGGGATCTATGGCTACACCTTC.